This TCR beta chain comes out of a study of beta chain features in type 1 diabetes. General study points: In all four CD4+ subsets, TCRB CDR3 length was significantly, moderately reduced in type 1 diabetes.

V shed 7 bases, J shed 6 bases, and the junction held 5 bases outside the gene matches. From germline, CDR1 is LNHDA and CDR2 SQIVND (reference sequence). The CDR3 contains 14 residues. The investigators reverse transcribed all of the isolated RNA, so they sequenced expressed TCRB transcripts. Using immunoSEQ multiplex PCR, the repertoire was profiled, and TCRdb retains in-frame clones only, with some absent. This sample has around 250,000 clones; approximately 15% occur once, and the top ten carry about 0.017%. Concerning this clone: Its antigen is not known.

The specimen was naive CD4+ T cells from blood. The receptor was isolated from a man aged 25 to 40 with type 1 diabetes. The rearrangement uses TRBV19 and TRBJ2-1; TRBD2 matches at 11 bases. CDR3 DNA: TGTGCCAGTAACGCTCTAGCGGGAGGCAATGAGCAGTTCTTC. Translating it yields CASNALAGGNEQFF.